This is a list of T cell receptor beta chains from one sample in a study of response to subunit inactivated influenza vaccine. TCRdb fed the RT-PCR reads into MiXCR, producing one record per CDR3 protein. The sample includes about 520,000 distinct CDR3 sequences, about 25% of them seen just once. The specimen was CD4+ T cells sorted from PBMCs, collected 4 to 6 days after vaccination. Receptor source: a man aged 45-65 years who received an inactivated influenza vaccine. Each CDR3 is given with its conserved first and last residue. D genes are given only for firm matches. Clone size is shown for a subset of rows, as once, few, many or a class of expanded clone.

j_call: TRBJ2-1
v_call: TRBV19
d_call: NA
clone_size: once
cdr3_nt: TGTGCCAGTAGTATACAGGCAGTATACAATGAGCAGTTCTTC
cdr3_aa: CASSIQAVYNEQFF

j_call: TRBJ1-3
v_call: TRBV18
d_call: TRBD1
clone_size: NA
cdr3_nt: TGTGCCAGCTCACCCTCGACAGGGAGGACTGGAAACACCATATATTTT
cdr3_aa: CASSPSTGRTGNTIYF

j_call: TRBJ2-7
v_call: TRBV5-1
d_call: NA
clone_size: NA
cdr3_nt: TGCGCCAGCAGCTTGGCGATAGGGCCGACCTACGAGCAGTACTTC
cdr3_aa: CASSLAIGPTYEQYF

j_call: TRBJ1-4
v_call: TRBV12-3/TRBV12-4
d_call: TRBD1
clone_size: many
cdr3_nt: TGTGCCAGCAGTTTTGGACAGGGGAATGAAAAACTGTTTTTT
cdr3_aa: CASSFGQGNEKLFF

j_call: TRBJ2-2
v_call: TRBV2
d_call: NA
clone_size: NA
cdr3_nt: TGTGCCAGCAGTGAAAACCGACCTGTTACCGGGGAGCTGTTTTTT
cdr3_aa: CASSENRPVTGELFF

j_call: TRBJ2-7
v_call: TRBV5-1
d_call: NA
clone_size: few
cdr3_nt: TGCGCCAGCAGCTTGGCCGTTCACGGGAGCGTGAACGAGCAGTACTTC
cdr3_aa: CASSLAVHGSVNEQYF

j_call: TRBJ1-2
v_call: TRBV12-3/TRBV12-4
d_call: TRBD1
clone_size: NA
cdr3_nt: TGTGCCAGCAGAACAGGGGGCATCGCTAACTATGGCTACACCTTC
cdr3_aa: CASRTGGIANYGYTF

j_call: TRBJ2-5
v_call: TRBV4-2
d_call: NA
clone_size: NA
cdr3_nt: TGTGCCAGCAGCCAAGTCGGCCAGGTGGTCCAGTACTTC
cdr3_aa: CASSQVGQVVQYF

j_call: TRBJ2-3
v_call: TRBV6-2/TRBV6-3
d_call: NA
clone_size: NA
cdr3_nt: TGTGCCAGCAGTTACAGGGGAACCACAGATACGCAGTATTTT
cdr3_aa: CASSYRGTTDTQYF

j_call: TRBJ2-1
v_call: TRBV10-3
d_call: TRBD1
clone_size: NA
cdr3_nt: TGTGCCATCAGTACCACCGGGACAGGTCGCTACAATGAGCAGTTCTTC
cdr3_aa: CAISTTGTGRYNEQFF

j_call: TRBJ1-2
v_call: TRBV20-1
d_call: NA
clone_size: few
cdr3_nt: TGCAGTGCCCCGACAGCTTTTAACTATGGCTACACCTTC
cdr3_aa: CSAPTAFNYGYTF

j_call: TRBJ1-4
v_call: TRBV7-2
d_call: TRBD1
clone_size: NA
cdr3_nt: TGTGCCAGCAGCTTAGCGGGTTCGGGGACAGGGGCTGAAAAACTGTTTTTT
cdr3_aa: CASSLAGSGTGAEKLFF

j_call: TRBJ2-7
v_call: TRBV20-1
d_call: TRBD1
clone_size: few
cdr3_nt: TGCAGTGCTAGAGATAAAGACAGGGGAACTTACGAGCAGTACTTC
cdr3_aa: CSARDKDRGTYEQYF

j_call: TRBJ2-1
v_call: TRBV5-1
d_call: NA
clone_size: many
cdr3_nt: TGCGCCAGCAGCTTGGATGGGAGCTACAATGAGCAGTTCTTC
cdr3_aa: CASSLDGSYNEQFF

j_call: TRBJ2-2
v_call: TRBV20-1
d_call: NA
clone_size: NA
cdr3_nt: TGCAGTGCTCGGGATGGACCCGGGGAGCTGTTTTTT
cdr3_aa: CSARDGPGELFF

j_call: TRBJ2-1
v_call: TRBV7-9
d_call: NA
clone_size: NA
cdr3_nt: TGTGCCAGCAGCTTAGCGGGAGGTCGGGGGAAGCAGTTCTTC
cdr3_aa: CASSLAGGRGKQFF

j_call: TRBJ2-3
v_call: TRBV29-1
d_call: TRBD2
clone_size: NA
cdr3_nt: TGCAGCGCTCTCCCGGCGGGGGTAGATACGCAGTATTTT
cdr3_aa: CSALPAGVDTQYF

j_call: TRBJ1-1
v_call: TRBV6-1
d_call: NA
clone_size: NA
cdr3_nt: TGTGCCAGCAGTGAAGGGAGGGTGAGCGCTGAAGCTTTCTTT
cdr3_aa: CASSEGRVSAEAFF

j_call: TRBJ2-2
v_call: TRBV6-2/TRBV6-3
d_call: TRBD1
clone_size: few
cdr3_nt: TGTGCCAGCAGTCGCCTCCCGGGACAGGGGACGACCGGGGAGCTGTTTTTT
cdr3_aa: CASSRLPGQGTTGELFF

j_call: TRBJ1-1
v_call: TRBV12-3/TRBV12-4
d_call: NA
clone_size: NA
cdr3_nt: TGTGCCAGCAGTTTAGCCTTGGGGGGCATAGGAGCTTTCTTT
cdr3_aa: CASSLALGGIGAFF

j_call: TRBJ2-7
v_call: TRBV12-3/TRBV12-4
d_call: NA
clone_size: NA
cdr3_nt: TGTGCCAGCAGTCCCTGGCGTACGGGGGACTACGAGCAGTACTTC
cdr3_aa: CASSPWRTGDYEQYF

j_call: TRBJ1-1
v_call: TRBV20-1
d_call: NA
clone_size: NA
cdr3_nt: TGCAGTGCTAGAATTCCCGGGCGGAGCACTGAAGCTTTCTTT
cdr3_aa: CSARIPGRSTEAFF

j_call: TRBJ1-2
v_call: TRBV20-1
d_call: NA
clone_size: NA
cdr3_nt: TGCAGTGCTAGAGATTCGGGTTTAAAGGGCTACACCTTC
cdr3_aa: CSARDSGLKGYTF

j_call: TRBJ1-1
v_call: TRBV7-2
d_call: NA
clone_size: NA
cdr3_nt: TGTGCCAGCAGCTTATCGGCAGATGTGAACACTGAAGCTTTCTTT
cdr3_aa: CASSLSADVNTEAFF

j_call: TRBJ1-1
v_call: TRBV7-2
d_call: NA
clone_size: NA
cdr3_nt: TGTGCCAGCAGCTTAGGGGCCATGATGAACACTGAAGCTTTCTTT
cdr3_aa: CASSLGAMMNTEAFF

j_call: TRBJ1-4
v_call: TRBV2
d_call: NA
clone_size: NA
cdr3_nt: TGTGCCAGCAGTGAAACGGGGCCAGCAACTAATGAAAAACTGTTTTTT
cdr3_aa: CASSETGPATNEKLFF

j_call: TRBJ1-4
v_call: TRBV7-9
d_call: TRBD1
clone_size: NA
cdr3_nt: TGTGCCAGCAGCCTGGGGACAGGGAAAAGTGAAAAACTGTTTTTT
cdr3_aa: CASSLGTGKSEKLFF

j_call: TRBJ2-3
v_call: TRBV6-2/TRBV6-3
d_call: NA
clone_size: NA
cdr3_nt: TGTGCCAGCAGTTACTGGGCCAGAGCAGATACGCAGTATTTT
cdr3_aa: CASSYWARADTQYF

j_call: TRBJ2-7
v_call: TRBV11-2
d_call: NA
clone_size: few
cdr3_nt: TGTGCCAGCAGCTTCCGCGACCGGGGCGAGCAGTACTTC
cdr3_aa: CASSFRDRGEQYF